This TCR beta chain was recorded in a study of spatial heterogeneity in lung cancer. About the research overall: Detection of beta-chain sequences consistently exceeded that of alpha-chain sequences. Study findings and constraints: The study found that expanded intratumoral alpha and beta TCR counts tracked tumor mutation counts.

Sample time point: sample taken at primary tumor resection. CDR1 is MNHNY and CDR2 is SVGAGI in the germline V gene (reference sequence). CDR3 size: 15 residues. After removal of 5 bases from V and 0 bases from J, the junction contained 4 bases not matched to a gene. TCRdb ran MiXCR on the 5' RACE reads and lists one entry per CDR3 protein. The sample shows under 20,000 distinct CDR3 sequences, 5.5% to 8.5% of them seen only once. This clonotype has at least ten counts. Antigen specificity is unknown. This rearrangement joins TRBV6-6 to TRBJ2-7; 10 bases are a match to TRBD1. This receptor was identified in a female donor with early-stage non-small cell lung cancer. The sample consisted of lung tumor tissue, taken at surgery. The CDR3 DNA reads as TGTGCCAGCAGTACCAGGACAGGGGGCTCCTACGAGCAGTACTTC. Protein: CASSTRTGGSYEQYF.